The T cell receptor (beta chain) under discussion was sequenced for a study of STAT5B mutations in CD4+ large granular lymphocyte leukemia. Study-level background: Among healthy controls, a particular HLA allele went with more CDR3 'QG' motifs. Study findings and constraints: Main leukemic clonotypes were patient-specific, but about 26% appeared at low frequency elsewhere.

CDR1 is SNHLY, CDR2 FYNNEI, per germline. The CDR3 has 15 residues. Trimming took 4 bases from V and 8 from J; bases not matched to a gene: 11. Original analysis: Productive clonotypes were detectable down to 2.59 x 10-5 frequency. TCRdb's copy holds only in-frame clones and misses some; the assay was immunoSEQ multiplex PCR. The DNA gave D and trimming, while V, J and clone size come from that table. The data contain fewer than 35,000 clones, about 71% of them singletons. On this clone itself: What it recognizes is unknown.

J is TRBJ1-2 and V is TRBV2; 9 bases are a match to TRBD1. Sequences were obtained from CD4+ T cells from blood buffy coats. The clonotype originates from a human donor in good health. CDR3 sequence reads: CASSVPGQGPVGYTF. DNA for the CDR3: TGTGCCAGCAGTGTCCCGGGACAGGGCCCGGTGGGCTACACCTTC.